This is a list of T cell receptor beta chains from one sample in a study of blood T cell repertoires in COVID-19. Measured with immunoSEQ multiplex PCR; TCRdb has only the in-frame clones, and not every one. The sample carries 250,000 to 300,000 clones, about 85% recorded once. Input material: peripheral blood. Source of these receptors: a woman between 50 and 59 years old who had recovered from COVID-19. CDR3s leave out the opening cysteine and the closing phenylalanine or tryptophan. Each record gives: V gene, CDR3 length, J gene, CDR3 protein.

TRBV29-1	10	TRBJ2-7	SAKQGSDEQY
TRBV2	14	TRBJ1-1	ASSGRGRTANTEAF
TRBV5-4	12	TRBJ2-7	ASSHRTGSYEQY
TRBV2	13	TRBJ2-3	ASRGLAGDLDTQY
TRBV18	12	TRBJ1-5	ASSPGQSNQPQH
TRBV19	14	TRBJ2-1	ASSMNPGGLRNEQF
TRBV10-3	10	TRBJ2-7	AISKGNHEQY
TRBV24-1	13	TRBJ2-5	ATSDPRDYQETQY
TRBV7-2	13	TRBJ1-2	ASSLGTGRVYGYT
TRBV11-2	15	TRBJ2-1	ASSFGSGGVFYNEQF
TRBV28	10	TRBJ2-1	ASSTGGNEQF
TRBV30	10	TRBJ2-7	AWSVGGVEQY
TRBV29-1	11	TRBJ2-1	SVTTSSYNEQF
TRBV28	12	TRBJ1-2	ASSPQGGYYGYT
TRBV19	12	TRBJ2-4	ASSAQGFPNIQY
TRBV5-1	13	TRBJ2-2	ASSSKRGNTGELF
TRBV18	16	TRBJ1-6	ASSATRTGGGNNSPLH
TRBV9	14	TRBJ2-3	ASSVAGGGFSDTQY
TRBV19	14	TRBJ2-3	ASSTGTSGGADTQY
TRBV2	13	TRBJ1-4	ASSLLGQTNEKLF
TRBV5-1	14	TRBJ2-1	ASSLEVGGLGNEQF
TRBV30	14	TRBJ2-1	AWSGAGRGSYNEQF
TRBV9	13	TRBJ2-1	ASSVELRSYNEQF
TRBV18	14	TRBJ1-4	ASSSGGELHNEKLF
TRBV12-5	9	TRBJ1-1	ASGRGTEAF
TRBV18	13	TRBJ2-7	ASSPSSGGSYEQY
TRBV30	11	TRBJ2-7	AWSGDSAYEQY
TRBV6-5	13	TRBJ2-1	ASRTSGSGVNEQF
TRBV27	13	TRBJ1-1	ASSLEGVLGTEAF
TRBV5-4	11	TRBJ1-1	ASSPGGSTEAF
TRBV19	14	TRBJ2-3	ASSMSGVRGTDTQY
TRBV4-1	14	TRBJ1-1	ASSRRGQGRSTEAF
TRBV7-2	17	TRBJ1-1	ASSLNRVPARGANTEAF
TRBV5-1	12	TRBJ1-2	ASSEDRANYGYT
TRBV9	13	TRBJ2-3	ASSRSGGAEDTQY
TRBV19	12	TRBJ2-7	ASSLTGGPYEQY
TRBV7-9	17	TRBJ2-7	ASSLAKGLAGGSSYEQY
TRBV5-1	14	TRBJ2-7	ASSPRGLQGTYEQY
TRBV6-6	11	TRBJ2-3	ASTRGSTDTQY
TRBV29-1	9	TRBJ2-5	SVASGETQY
TRBV6-2/TRBV6-3	13	TRBJ2-5	ASSYLMGGTETQY
TRBV12-3/TRBV12-4	11	TRBJ1-1	ASSFGANTEAF
TRBV4-3	16	TRBJ1-2	ASSQGKGAPGGNYGYT
TRBV19	16	TRBJ2-6	ASSKGAGQWTGANVLT
TRBV19	15	TRBJ1-4	ASSRYGTTSTNEKLF
TRBV2	13	TRBJ2-1	ASSNSGRAFNEQF
TRBV20-1	11	TRBJ1-1	SASKGPDTEAF
TRBV15	9	TRBJ2-5	ATSSLGTQY
TRBV13	13	TRBJ2-7	ASTNAGQGSYEQY
TRBV4-3	14	TRBJ2-7	ASSQDETSGSYEQY
TRBV4-2	12	TRBJ2-2	ASSQRTSAGELF
TRBV19	9	TRBJ1-2	ASSIGRGYT
TRBV9	12	TRBJ1-1	ASSVAAGRTEAF
TRBV6-4	13	TRBJ2-1	ASSASGSWYNEQF
TRBV6-5	10	TRBJ2-1	ASRNLAEEQF
TRBV27	15	TRBJ2-7	ASSLSASVELGYEQY
TRBV28	12	TRBJ2-2	ASTLTGVTGELF
TRBV11-2	13	TRBJ1-2	ASSPVTGGSQGYT
TRBV24-1	13	TRBJ2-3	ATSLGGGLTDTQY